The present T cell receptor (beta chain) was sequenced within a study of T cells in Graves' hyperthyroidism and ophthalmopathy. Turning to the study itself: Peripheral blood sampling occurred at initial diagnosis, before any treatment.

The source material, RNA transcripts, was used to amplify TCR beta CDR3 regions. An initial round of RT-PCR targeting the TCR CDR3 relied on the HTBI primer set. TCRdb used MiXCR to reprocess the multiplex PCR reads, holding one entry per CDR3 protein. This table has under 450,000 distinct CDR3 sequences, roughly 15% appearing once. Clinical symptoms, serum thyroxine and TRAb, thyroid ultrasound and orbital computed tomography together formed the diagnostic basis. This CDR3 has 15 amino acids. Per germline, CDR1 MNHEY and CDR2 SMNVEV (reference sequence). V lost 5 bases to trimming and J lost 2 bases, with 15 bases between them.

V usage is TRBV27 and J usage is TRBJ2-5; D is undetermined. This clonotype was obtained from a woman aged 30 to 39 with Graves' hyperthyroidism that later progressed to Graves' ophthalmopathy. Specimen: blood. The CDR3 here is CASSDPDGVQETQYF. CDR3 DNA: TGTGCCAGCAGTGATCCCGATGGGGTTCAAGAGACCCAGTACTTC.